This TCR beta chain was retrieved from a study of T cell responses to AZD1222 COVID-19 vaccine. Findings and limits, study-wide: Samples come after the peak T cell response, not at day 14.

The CDR3 loop spans 17 amino acids. CDR1 and CDR2 (germline): SGHNT, YYREEE (reference sequence). V trimming: 1 base; J trimming: 4 bases; junction bases outside the gene matches: 10. A word on this clone: Its antigen is currently unknown.

The method was immunoSEQ multiplex PCR; TCRdb's version includes in-frame clones alone and lacks a portion of them. Among about 79,000 clones, around 84% were seen once, and the ten largest hold 22%. The sequenced sample was peripheral blood, obtained on day 0 of AZD1222 vaccination. The TCR originated in an adult in good health. The chain links TRBV5-4 to TRBJ2-5, with 10 bases fitting TRBD1. The CDR3 DNA is TGTGCCAGCAGCTTGATGACAGGGGGCAGGGGGGCAGAGACCCAGTACTTC. Its translation is CASSLMTGGRGAETQYF.